This TCR beta chain was recovered during a study of blood T cell repertoires in COVID-19. Study at large: Sites across the United States, Italy and Spain contributed samples from acute and convalescent COVID-19. From T cells, B-cell-depleted T cells, or PBMCs came the material, which was cDNA or gDNA.

The V end lost 0 bases, the J end lost 7 bases, and 12 bases lay between the germline ends. In germline, CDR1 is MNHEY, CDR2 SMNVEV (reference sequence). The CDR3 has 14 residues. TCRdb's copy holds only in-frame clones and misses some; the assay was immunoSEQ multiplex PCR. The sample shows about 150,000 clones, 90% of them seen only once. The sequenced material came from peripheral blood. The sequence was obtained from a man between 45 and 60 years old with acute or convalescent COVID-19. The chain combines TRBV27 with TRBJ2-5; no clear D. The CDR3 region is CASSLSGGPVTQYF. CDR3 DNA sequence: TGTGCCAGCAGTTTATCTGGTGGGCCGGTGACCCAGTACTTC.